The text below deals with one T cell receptor beta chain. Germline V gene data show CDR1 as SGHDT and CDR2 as YYEEEE. V lost 0 bases to trimming and J lost 4 bases, with 10 bases between them. CDR3 length: 15 residues. The record originates from a study of blood T cell repertoires in COVID-19. Study details: Samples taken during acute and convalescent COVID-19 were collected in the United States, Italy and Spain.

Data came from immunoSEQ multiplex PCR; TCRdb stores just in-frame clones and leaves some out. This table holds 120,000 or so clones, approximately 83% found once. This sequence originates from a man between 60 and 75 years old with acute or convalescent COVID-19. The chain uses TRBV5-6 and TRBJ1-4; D perhaps matches TRBD1 (5 bases). Sequencing was carried out using peripheral blood. CDR3 in amino acids: CASSLARVGNEKLFF. DNA for the CDR3: TGTGCCAGCAGCTTGGCCAGGGTTGGTAATGAAAAACTGTTTTTT.